This is a list of T cell receptor beta chains from one sample in a study of T cells in Graves' hyperthyroidism and ophthalmopathy. One entry per CDR3 protein, called by TCRdb with MiXCR from the multiplex PCR reads. The repertoire holds over 700,000 distinct CDR3 sequences, with approximately 19% as singletons. The material sequenced was blood. The receptor source for this set is a woman aged 45-65 years with Graves' hyperthyroidism that later progressed to Graves' ophthalmopathy. Each CDR3 is given with its conserved first and last residue. The D gene is left open where the match is weak. Expanded clones are given a class, and other clones once, few, many or no size at all.

V gene	J gene	D gene	clone size	CDR3 protein	CDR3 DNA
TRBV6-5	TRBJ2-7	.	.	CASSYALGGSYEQYF	TGTGCCAGCAGTTACGCACTAGGGGGTTCCTACGAGCAGTACTTC
TRBV6-1	TRBJ2-1	TRBD1	.	CASSVTGRNYNEQFF	TGTGCCAGCAGTGTGACAGGGCGCAACTACAATGAGCAGTTCTTC
TRBV5-8	TRBJ2-1	.	few	CASSLAGAEEAQFF	TGTGCCAGCAGCTTGGCCGGAGCGGAGGAGGCGCAGTTCTTC
TRBV6-1	TRBJ1-2	.	few	CASSEIAQGYTF	TGTGCCAGCAGTGAAATAGCCCAGGGCTACACCTTC
TRBV6-1	TRBJ1-6	.	many	CASTISWGFTYNSPLHF	TGTGCCAGCACCATAAGTTGGGGGTTTACCTATAATTCACCCCTCCACTTT
TRBV30	TRBJ1-5	.	many	CAWGAGAGQPQHF	TGTGCCTGGGGCGCGGGCGCAGGGCAGCCCCAGCATTTT
TRBV5-6	TRBJ1-5	.	few	CASSLAGGDRPQHF	TGTGCCAGCAGCTTGGCCGGAGGAGACCGGCCCCAGCATTTT
TRBV5-1	TRBJ1-1	TRBD1	many	CASSLTPGTGVTEAFF	TGCGCCAGCAGCTTGACCCCCGGGACAGGGGTGACTGAAGCTTTCTTT
TRBV30	TRBJ2-7	.	many	CAWSVVSYEQYF	TGTGCCTGGAGTGTTGTCAGCTACGAGCAGTACTTC
TRBV9	TRBJ1-2	.	.	CASSVESPRQDGYTF	TGTGCCAGCAGCGTAGAATCGCCAAGACAGGATGGCTACACCTTC
TRBV3-1	TRBJ1-3	.	many	CASSQDSRSGNTIYF	TGTGCCAGCAGCCAAGACAGCCGCTCTGGAAACACCATATATTTT
TRBV25-1	TRBJ1-5	TRBD1	many	CASNPSGTGVINQPQHF	TGTGCCAGCAACCCATCCGGGACAGGGGTAATCAATCAGCCCCAGCATTTT
TRBV6-1	TRBJ2-5	.	few	CAIPDGAITGEETQYF	TGTGCCATCCCAGACGGGGCTATAACCGGAGAGGAGACCCAGTACTTC
TRBV5-5	TRBJ2-1	TRBD2	few	CASSPGGGHYNEQFF	TGTGCCAGCAGTCCCGGGGGGGGTCACTACAATGAGCAGTTCTTC
TRBV18	TRBJ2-2	.	few	CASSPSDANTGELFF	TGTGCCAGCTCACCCAGCGACGCGAACACCGGGGAGCTGTTTTTT
TRBV5-6	TRBJ2-5	.	few	CASSPPWGDSRTTQETQYF	TGTGCCAGCAGCCCCCCGTGGGGGGACAGCCGAACTACTCAAGAGACCCAGTACTTC
TRBV18	TRBJ1-2	.	.	CASSPGTASTF	TGTGCCAGCTCACCAGGGACGGCGAGCACCTTC
TRBV12-3/TRBV12-4	TRBJ1-6	TRBD1	.	CASSVGQGGSPLHF	TGTGCCAGCAGTGTGGGACAGGGGGGATCACCCCTCCACTTT
TRBV12-3/TRBV12-4	TRBJ2-3	.	many	CASSLWGGSFRLTQYF	TGTGCCAGCAGTTTATGGGGGGGCTCCTTTCGGCTTACGCAGTATTTT
TRBV27	TRBJ1-2	.	many	CASSFLSRGDGYTF	TGTGCCAGCAGTTTTTTGTCTCGAGGGGATGGCTACACCTTC
TRBV7-9	TRBJ1-1	TRBD1	few	CASSRGQGLEAFF	TGTGCCAGCTCCAGGGGACAGGGGCTTGAAGCTTTCTTT
TRBV25-1	TRBJ1-3	.	few	CASSEMASGNTIYF	TGTGCCAGCAGTGAAATGGCTTCTGGAAACACCATATATTTT
TRBV5-1	TRBJ2-5	.	few	CASSLDLGGAETQYF	TGCGCCAGCAGCTTGGATCTGGGGGGGGCAGAGACCCAGTACTTC
TRBV11-2	TRBJ1-2	.	many	CASSSLQLYGYTF	TGTGCCAGCAGCTCCCTTCAACTCTATGGCTACACCTTC
TRBV12-3/TRBV12-4	TRBJ1-5	.	few	CASSLGGLDSPQHF	TGTGCCAGCAGTTTAGGAGGCCTCGACAGCCCCCAGCATTTT
TRBV10-3	TRBJ2-6	.	.	CAISESNMNSGANVLTF	TGTGCCATCAGTGAGTCCAACATGAACTCTGGGGCCAACGTCCTGACTTTC
TRBV4-2	TRBJ1-2	.	few	CASSQDGDTGGGYTF	TGTGCCAGCAGCCAAGATGGGGATACGGGTGGTGGCTACACCTTC
TRBV12-3/TRBV12-4	TRBJ2-4	.	.	CASRQDSLAKNIQYF	TGTGCCAGCAGACAGGATTCCCTAGCCAAAAACATTCAGTACTTC
TRBV5-4	TRBJ1-1	.	.	CASSLHNTEAFF	TGTGCCAGCAGTCTCCACAACACTGAAGCTTTCTTT
TRBV5-5	TRBJ1-1	TRBD1	.	CASGQGVLNTEAFF	TGTGCCAGCGGACAGGGGGTGCTGAACACTGAAGCTTTCTTT
TRBV5-4	TRBJ2-2	TRBD2	few	CASSSASGGSNTGELFF	TGTGCCAGCAGCTCCGCTAGCGGGGGATCGAACACCGGGGAGCTGTTTTTT
TRBV12-3/TRBV12-4	TRBJ2-5	TRBD2	.	CASSFWLAGAPQETQYF	TGTGCCAGCAGTTTTTGGCTAGCGGGGGCCCCCCAAGAGACCCAGTACTTC
TRBV25-1	TRBJ1-2	.	few	CASSGRVAAGYTF	TGTGCCAGCAGTGGAAGGGTAGCGGCTGGCTACACCTTC
TRBV27	TRBJ2-7	TRBD1	.	CASSYGDSGFYEQYF	TGTGCCAGCAGCTACGGGGACAGCGGTTTCTACGAGCAGTACTTC
TRBV6-6	TRBJ2-7	TRBD1	many	CASSYLMVTGGYEQYF	TGTGCCAGCAGTTACCTGATGGTAACAGGGGGCTACGAGCAGTACTTC
TRBV7-3	TRBJ2-1	.	many	CASSSPPGVQGTEQFF	TGTGCCAGCAGCTCCCCACCAGGGGTCCAAGGCACTGAGCAGTTCTTC
TRBV12-3/TRBV12-4	TRBJ1-2	TRBD1	.	CASSFRTGPDHNYGYTF	TGTGCCAGCAGTTTCCGGACAGGGCCCGATCATAACTATGGCTACACCTTC
TRBV5-1	TRBJ1-1	.	many	CASSLGQILNTEAFF	TGCGCCAGCAGCTTGGGACAGATACTCAACACTGAAGCTTTCTTT
TRBV7-2	TRBJ2-1	TRBD1	many	CASSLTGGINNEQFF	TGTGCCAGCAGCTTGACAGGGGGGATAAACAATGAGCAGTTCTTC
TRBV20-1	TRBJ2-5	.	few	CSAPRALQETQYF	TGCAGTGCTCCTCGGGCCCTACAAGAGACCCAGTACTTC
TRBV10-1	TRBJ2-3	.	.	CASSEWGEPTDTQYF	TGCGCCAGCAGTGAATGGGGGGAACCCACAGATACGCAGTATTTT
TRBV19	TRBJ1-1	.	few	CASSMNGTPNTEAFF	TGTGCCAGTAGTATGAATGGGACACCGAACACTGAAGCTTTCTTT
TRBV5-1	TRBJ1-1	.	many	CASSLVGREWGMNTEAFF	TGCGCCAGCAGCTTGGTTGGCAGGGAATGGGGCATGAACACTGAAGCTTTCTTT
TRBV2	TRBJ2-4	.	.	CASQEGQYAKNIQYF	TGTGCCAGCCAGGAGGGGCAATATGCCAAAAACATTCAGTACTTC
TRBV11-2	TRBJ2-6	TRBD1	.	CASRPGTGGDSGANVLTF	TGTGCCAGCAGACCCGGGACAGGGGGAGACTCTGGGGCCAACGTCCTGACTTTC
TRBV5-1	TRBJ1-1	TRBD1	.	CASSVGQGNGAFF	TGCGCCAGCAGCGTGGGACAGGGGAATGGAGCTTTCTTT
TRBV12-3/TRBV12-4	TRBJ1-2	.	.	CASSTTRQPSYGYTF	TGTGCCAGCAGTACCACGCGGCAGCCTAGCTATGGCTACACCTTC
TRBV12-3/TRBV12-4	TRBJ2-2	.	once	CASSQPRGTVGELVF	TGTGCCAGCAGCCAGCCCAGGGGAACAGTCGGGGAGCTGGTTTTT
TRBV2	TRBJ2-5	.	.	CASSDSRELSQETQYF	TGTGCCAGCAGTGATTCGCGGGAACTATCCCAAGAGACCCAGTACTTC
TRBV29-1	TRBJ1-1	TRBD1	few	CSVTVGGEAFF	TGCAGCGTGACTGTAGGGGGCGAAGCTTTCTTT
TRBV6-1	TRBJ1-1	.	few	CASSERQGLSGTEAFF	TGTGCCAGCAGTGAACGCCAGGGGTTATCGGGAACTGAAGCTTTCTTT
TRBV7-9	TRBJ1-5	TRBD1	few	CASSTPGQNQPQHF	TGTGCCAGCAGCACCCCGGGACAGAATCAGCCCCAGCATTTT
TRBV18	TRBJ1-2	TRBD1	many	CASSAPPGTANYGYTF	TGTGCCAGCTCGGCCCCACCCGGGACAGCTAACTATGGCTACACCTTC
TRBV5-4	TRBJ2-1	.	few	CATLQASYNEQFF	TGTGCCACTCTACAGGCTTCCTACAATGAGCAGTTCTTC
TRBV7-6	TRBJ2-1	TRBD2	many	CASSSLGARGGLHEQFF	TGTGCCAGCAGCTCTCTGGGTGCGCGGGGGGGCCTCCATGAGCAGTTCTTC